This T cell receptor (beta chain) appears in the sequencing data of a study of T cell changes during pregnancy in multiple sclerosis. Trimming took 2 bases from V and 6 from J; bases not matched to a gene: 5. There are 14 residues in the CDR3. Germline CDR1 and CDR2: LNHDA and SQIVND (reference sequence). Sequenced by immunoSEQ multiplex PCR; TCRdb stores in-frame clones only, minus some. The profile shows about 59,000 clones, roughly 93% of them singletons. The starting material was CD4+ T cells from peripheral blood mononuclear cells, obtained before pregnancy. The V and J genes are TRBV19 and TRBJ2-7; 9 bases match TRBD2. The clonotype comes from a female donor with multiple sclerosis, enrolled in a pregnancy study. The CDR3 sequence: CASSITSGSSEQYF. In nucleotides, the CDR3 is TGTGCCAGTAGTATAACTAGCGGGTCATCCGAGCAGTACTTC.